This T cell receptor beta chain stems from a study of blood T cells in healthy people across ages (dated by TCRdb to about 2015). As for the study more broadly: In model experiments, roughly one uniquely barcoded TCR beta cDNA molecule per two T cells was captured by template switching. Age-related changes in TCR beta repertoire diversity were measured in the study by deep sequencing normalized with unique cDNA molecular identifiers. Four age groups were formed from the donors: young (average approximately 16 years), middle-aged (around 41), aged (62) and long-lived (approximately 80). The study analyzed two additional independent replicas of 1 million unique cDNA reads from the same blood draw for two donors, one aged 18 to 30 and one aged 80 or older. The full study reports these points: A strong correlation was found between observed TCR beta diversity and the percentage of naive T cells measured by flow cytometry. Estimates of total diversity based on one million sequenced T cells were considered lower bounds and underestimates. Observed TCR beta diversity per million T cells fell roughly linearly with age, and a significant reduction was already apparent by age roughly 40. Because the CMV infection status of the donors was unknown, age-related changes in expanded clonotypes may potentially have been confounded. Conclusive comparison of naive and antigen-experienced compartments was prevented by the profiling of bulk unsorted PBMCs. The long-lived group showed more naive CD4+ T cells, fewer expanded clones and increased TCR diversity than the aged group, suggesting age selection.

The library was obtained by 5' RACE. The sequencing machine was an Illumina HiSeq 2500. A second PCR of roughly 7 to 12 cycles was run with a J-beta primer mix and a sample-barcoded 5' primer. A unique molecular identifier was introduced onto each TCR beta cDNA molecule by a template-switch 5' adaptor carrying 12 random nucleotides. Each sample yielded at least 2.5 million CDR3-containing paired-end reads. All of the RNA was converted into first-strand cDNA using the Mint cDNA synthesis kit, with a TRBC-specific oligonucleotide serving as the primer. All cDNA was treated with uracil-DNA glycosylase and then went through a first 18-cycle PCR with the universal primers M1SS and BC2_uni_R. The source study handled its data this way. For normalization, 1 million high-quality reads, each with a distinct molecular identifier, were randomly selected from each sample. Reads sharing molecular identifiers were discarded rather than binned into consensus sequences. MiTCR, set to a Q25 quality threshold and the strictest error-elimination algorithm, was used for CDR3 identification, clonotype clustering and error correction. A nonparametric unseen species model using Euler transformation provided a lower-bound estimate of total TCR beta diversity. In-frame beta chains were kept once TCRdb had trimmed the public reads at Q25 with fastp and called clones with MiXCR. Records with the same CDR3 protein are collapsed into one entry carrying the most frequent genes and DNA. V and J calls and clone size were set by TCRdb, not the authors. For this sample the table gives around 1,000,000 distinct CDR3 sequences, of which 25% were detected only once. Of the sample, about 0.8% is held by the ten largest clones.

Systemically healthy Caucasian individuals from Russia, over 30 in total and aged roughly 6 to 100 years, were included as donors. Approximately 9 milliliters of peripheral blood were collected from each donor into EDTA-treated Vacutainer tubes. Ficoll-Paque density-gradient centrifugation was used to isolate PBMCs, with at least 6.5 million per sample. Trizol reagent was used to extract total RNA from PBMCs, with at least 5 micrograms per sample. For every donor, flow cytometry on a PBMC aliquot measured the percentage of naive CD45RAhigh/CD27high T cells. The V and J ends are trimmed by 3 bases and 5 bases, leaving 13 bases between them. From the cysteine up to the phenylalanine, the CDR3 has a length of 14 residues. CDR3 DNA only is kept here, 42 bases in frame from base 1. The CDR1 and CDR2 encoded by the germline V gene (reference sequence) are SEHNR and FQNEAQ. Comments on this clonotype: What this receptor recognizes is not known. Base qualities are missing; no much larger clone stands one base away.

These sequences were also reported in another study, on T cells of mothers and their children. As that second paper reports: Nine systemically healthy Caucasian individuals, comprising three mothers and their six children, were included as donors. cDNA synthesis used all of the extracted RNA, with 1.5 ug of RNA in each 15 ul reaction. In the second PCR, sample barcodes and 2-4 random nucleotides were introduced via the M1S primer. More than 8.5 million TCR beta CDR3 reads were obtained from each mother, and roughly 3 million reads were obtained from each child. Thymic selection shapes the output of TCR recombination in a similar way in related and unrelated pairs, and inherited differences have a minor effect. Related mother-child pairs always showed normalized repertoire overlap that was slightly higher than in unrelated mother-child pairs, though the difference was never significant. No persistent microchimeric T cell clones were detected, at a sensitivity of approximately 110 clones per million clonotypes. Deep NGS was used in the study to compare the TCR beta repertoires of mothers and children and to look for features that separate related mother-child pairs from unrelated individuals. The mean age was around 40 +/- 4 years for the mothers and approximately 11 +/- 4 years for the children. After adapter ligation with NEBNext reagents, the libraries were sequenced on Illumina HiSeq 2000 with 100+100 nt paired-end reads. To avoid cross-contamination, the mother libraries and the child libraries were prepared a month apart and sequenced in separate runs. Between about 500,000 and 2,100,000 distinct TCR beta clonotypes were identified per donor. Naive TCR beta clonotypes were estimated from low-frequency clonotypes matched to each donor's FACS-determined naive share, without sorting.

This sequence was found in a girl aged 2-15 years in good health. Sequencing used blood. The rearrangement joined TRBV7-9 to TRBJ2-5; the D gene is perhaps TRBD2, on 7 matching bases. The CDR3 region: CASSFSQGGETQYF. The DNA sequence is given as TGTGCCAGCAGCTTCTCACAGGGAGGGGAGACCCAGTACTTC. The CDR3, completed at both ends by the reference TRBV7-9 and TRBJ2-5 genes, gives the full variable domain DTGVSQNPRHKITKRGQNVTFRCDPISEHNRLYWYRQTLGQGPEFLTYFQNEAQLEKSRLLSDRFSAERPKGSFSTLEIQRTEQGDSAMYLCASSFSQGGETQYFGPGTRLLVL.